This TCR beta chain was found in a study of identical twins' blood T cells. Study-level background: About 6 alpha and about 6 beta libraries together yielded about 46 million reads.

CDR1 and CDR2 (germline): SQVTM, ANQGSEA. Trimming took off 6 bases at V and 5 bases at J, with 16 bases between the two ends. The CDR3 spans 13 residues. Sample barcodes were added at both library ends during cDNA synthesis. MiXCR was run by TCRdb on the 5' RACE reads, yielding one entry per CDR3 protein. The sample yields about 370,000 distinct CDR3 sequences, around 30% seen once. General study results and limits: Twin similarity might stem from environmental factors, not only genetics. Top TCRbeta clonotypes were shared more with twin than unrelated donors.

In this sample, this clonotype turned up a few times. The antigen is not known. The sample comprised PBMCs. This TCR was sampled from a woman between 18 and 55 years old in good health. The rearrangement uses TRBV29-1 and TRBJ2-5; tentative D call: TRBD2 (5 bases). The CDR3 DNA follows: TGCAGCGTAGATCCGGGGATCTCGGAGACCCAGTACTTC. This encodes CSVDPGISETQYF.